Below, 31 T cell receptor beta chains from the same sample are listed, as sequenced in a study of response to subunit inactivated influenza vaccine. In TCRdb, the RT-PCR reads were re-called with MiXCR into one record per CDR3 protein. The repertoire has over 400,000 distinct CDR3 sequences, approximately 11% of them found once; the top ten carry 12%. The material sequenced was PBMCs from blood, taken roughly 46 days after vaccination. All receptors come from a man aged 45-60 years who received an inactivated influenza vaccine.

There are many counts of this clonotype. The J gene is TRBJ2-5, the V gene TRBV7-2; 9 bases are a match to TRBD2. Losses at the gene ends were 0 bases for V and 2 bases for J; bases not matched to a gene: 4. CDR3 size: 16 residues. From germline, CDR1 is SGHTA and CDR2 FQGNSA. CDR3 amino acids: CASSLAAGGLQETQYF. For the CDR3, the DNA is TGTGCCAGCAGCTTAGCGGCGGGGGGGTTGCAAGAGACCCAGTACTTC. Supplemented by reference TRBV7-2 and TRBJ2-5, the full variable domain reads GAGVSQSPSNKVTEKGKDVELRCDPISGHTALYWYRQSLGQGLEFLIYFQGNSAPDKSGLPSDRFSAERTGGSVSTLTIQRTQQEDSAVYLCASSLAAGGLQETQYFGPGTRLLVL.

At least ten counts were recorded for this clonotype. The V and J genes are TRBV20-1 and TRBJ2-7, with 9 positions matching TRBD1. This CDR3 region has 16 residues. Trimming took 6 bases from V and 3 from J; bases not matched to a gene: 15. Germline V gives CDR1 DFQATT, CDR2 SNEGSKA (reference sequence). The CDR3 loop is CSARAPRDRAIYEQYF. The CDR3 nucleotides read TGCAGTGCACGGGCCCCTCGGGACAGGGCGATCTACGAGCAGTACTTC.

This clonotype was picked up a small number of times. The gene calls are TRBV29-1 and TRBJ2-7; TRBD1 matches at 8 bases. The CDR3 spans 13 residues. Germline values: CDR1 SQVTM, CDR2 ANQGSEA. After removal of 6 bases from V and 3 bases from J, the junction contained 7 bases not matched to a gene. CDR3 loop: CSVVQGVSYEQYF. The CDR3, as DNA: TGCAGCGTCGTACAGGGGGTGAGCTACGAGCAGTACTTC.

This sequence joins TRBV7-9 and TRBJ1-1; perhaps TRBD1 as D (6 bases). Trimming removed 8 bases from V and 11 bases from J, with 24 bases in between. CDR1 and CDR2 from the germline V gene are SEHNR and FQNEAQ (reference sequence). The CDR3 totals 14 residues. The CDR3 loop reads CASGPRDKNPSAFF. The CDR3 DNA sequence: TGTGCCAGCGGTCCTCGGGACAAAAACCCGTCGGCTTTCTTT.

The chain is built from TRBV11-2 and TRBJ2-2; D might be TRBD2 (6 bases). The CDR3 length is 17 residues. Trimming removed 7 bases from V and 0 bases from J, with 18 bases in between. Per germline, CDR1 SGHAT and CDR2 FQNNGV. CDR3 in amino acids: CASTPPSGTPNTGELFF. CDR3 DNA sequence: TGTGCCAGCACCCCTCCCTCCGGGACTCCGAACACCGGGGAGCTGTTTTTT.

This clonotype turned up a few times. The V gene is TRBV10-3, the J gene TRBJ1-4; tentatively, D is TRBD1 (6 bases). The V gene's germline CDR1 is ENHRY and CDR2 SYGVKD. The V and J ends lost 0 bases and 2 bases respectively, with 13 bases between them. This CDR3 region has 17 residues. CDR3 in amino acids: CAISESIQGGTNEKLFF. CDR3 nucleotides: TGTGCCATCAGTGAGTCGATCCAAGGGGGGACTAATGAAAAACTGTTTTTT.

As regards this clonotype: A much more abundant neighbour one base away suggests this may be a read error. For the CDR3, the DNA is TGCGCCAGCAGCGAATCGGACAGATCGGAGCAGTACTTC. Translated: CASSESDRSEQYF. This chain uses TRBV5-1 with TRBJ2-7; D may be TRBD1 (6 bases). V lost 4 bases to trimming and J lost 7 bases, with 15 bases between them. Germline V gene sequence: CDR1 SGHRS, CDR2 YFSETQ. The CDR3 loop spans 13 amino acids.

As concerns this clonotype: A junction boundary mismatches the germline segment, possibly from a read error. The chain is built from TRBV7-7 and TRBJ2-1; TRBD2 matches 7 bases. CDR3 size: 20 residues. Germline V gives CDR1 SSHAT, CDR2 FNYEAQ (reference sequence). This CDR3 is CASSLALGGKYTGGYNEQFF. CDR3 coding DNA: TGTGCTAGCAGCTTAGCCCTCGGGGGGAAGTACACCGGTGGATACAATGAGCAGTTCTTC.

This clonotype was detected only a few times. V and J are TRBV24-1 and TRBJ2-1; no firm D call. The germline V gene encodes CDR1 KGHDR and CDR2 SFDVKD. This CDR3 comprises 14 residues. Deletions cut 5 bases from V and 6 bases from J, with 13 bases between. The CDR3 loop is CATSGAPPGNEQFF. The CDR3 region has the DNA TGTGCCACCAGTGGGGCTCCCCCGGGCAATGAGCAGTTCTTC.

V is TRBV20-1 and J is TRBJ2-1, with 11 bases lining up with TRBD2. After removal of 0 bases from V and 10 bases from J, the junction contained 8 bases not matched to a gene. Germline CDR1 DFQATT, CDR2 SNEGSKA (reference sequence). There are 15 residues in the CDR3. The CDR3 loop reads CSAREGTSGLGEQFF. In DNA form, the CDR3 reads TGCAGTGCTAGAGAGGGGACTAGCGGTTTAGGAGAGCAGTTCTTC.

This clonotype was counted a few times. This sequence joins TRBV20-1 and TRBJ2-1, with TRBD1 as a possible D gene (5 bases). Germline assignment: CDR1 DFQATT and CDR2 SNEGSKA (reference sequence). This CDR3 has 13 amino acids. The CDR3 loop reads CRLGPPQVNEQFF. CDR3 sequence (DNA): TGCAGACTGGGGCCACCCCAGGTGAATGAGCAGTTCTTC.

In the case of this clonotype: Compared with germline, one end of the junction differs, possibly owing to a read error. The chain carries TRBV5-1 and TRBJ2-5, with 7 bases identical to TRBD1. Per germline, CDR1 SGHRS and CDR2 YFSETQ. The CDR3 spans 14 residues. The CDR3 nucleotides read TGCGCCAGCACCTTGACAGGGAACCAAGAGACCCAGTACTTC. Protein: CASTLTGNQETQYF.

This clonotype has a handful of counts. The chain joins TRBV9 to TRBJ2-7; TRBD1 matches at 11 bases. CDR1 and CDR2 (germline): SGDLS, YYNGEE. The trim removed 6 bases at V and 2 bases at J, leaving 10 bases unmatched. The CDR3 contains 16 residues. This CDR3 reads CASTPRPGQGAYEQYF. The DNA for the CDR3 is TGTGCCAGCACCCCTAGACCGGGACAGGGGGCCTACGAGCAGTACTTC.

This clonotype appeared a few times. V gene TRBV6-1 combines with J gene TRBJ2-5; weak D call: TRBD2 (5 bases). V was shortened by 6 bases and J by 2 bases, with 10 bases between the two germline ends. The CDR3 runs to 13 residues. The germline V gene has CDR1 MNHNS and CDR2 SASEGT. The CDR3 here is CASSPREQETQYF. CDR3 bases: TGTGCCAGCAGCCCGAGGGAGCAAGAGACCCAGTACTTC.

V gene TRBV29-1 combines with J gene TRBJ2-7; TRBD1 aligns across 9 bases. Trimming at V came to 8 bases and at J to 0 bases, leaving 8 bases not matched to a gene. Germline V gene data show CDR1 as SQVTM and CDR2 as ANQGSEA. This CDR3 spans 14 amino acids. CDR3 coding DNA: TGCAGCATCCGAACGGGACAGGGCTCCTACGAGCAGTACTTC. The encoded protein is CSIRTGQGSYEQYF.

The chain couples TRBV7-2 to TRBJ2-3, with 8 nucleotides matching TRBD2. The CDR3 sequence is 16 residues long. Germline V gives CDR1 SGHTA, CDR2 FQGNSA. V was pared by 3 bases and J by 3 bases, with 8 bases of the junction left unmatched. The CDR3 sequence is CASSFYGGGGTDTQYF. The CDR3 coding sequence is TGTGCCAGCAGCTTCTACGGGGGGGGAGGTACAGATACGCAGTATTTT.

This clonotype was seen ten or more times. This chain connects TRBV18 to TRBJ2-3; 7 bases match TRBD2. J was trimmed by 3 bases and V by 8 bases; bases with no gene match: 5. From germline, CDR1 is KGHSH and CDR2 LQKENI. CDR3 length equals 13 residues. The CDR3 reads CASASGNTDTQYF. The CDR3 region has the DNA TGTGCCAGCGCTAGCGGCAATACAGATACGCAGTATTTT.

There are a few counts of this clonotype. The V gene is TRBV15, the J gene TRBJ2-3; 13 bases are shared with TRBD2. V shed 5 bases and J 3 bases; nucleotides not matched to a gene: 5. The CDR3 length is 16 residues. Per the germline V gene, CDR1 is LNHNV and CDR2 is YYDKDF (reference sequence). Written as DNA, the CDR3 is TGTGCCACCAGCCCAGGACTAGCGGGGGTTACAGATACGCAGTATTTT. Its translation: CATSPGLAGVTDTQYF.

This clonotype was observed many times. V usage is TRBV20-1 and J usage is TRBJ1-6; D unclear. Germline V gene data show CDR1 as DFQATT and CDR2 as SNEGSKA (reference sequence). The CDR3 covers 15 residues. The germline V and J ends were trimmed by 3 bases and 4 bases, with 13 bases remaining between them. CDR3 nucleotides: TGCAGTGCTAGGCGGACGTACATTTATAATTCACCCCTCCACTTT. Amino acids: CSARRTYIYNSPLHF.

This clonotype was seen a handful of times. This chain uses TRBV25-1 with TRBJ1-6; no definite D call. Germline CDR1 is MGHDK and CDR2 is SYGVNS. The CDR3 is 15 amino acids. V lost 2 bases, J lost 6 bases, and 11 bases lay in between. CDR3 coding DNA: TGTGCCAGCAGTGAAAGCCGGCAGTCTAATTCACCCCTCCACTTT. Its translation is CASSESRQSNSPLHF.

This clonotype was seen at least ten times. The rearrangement joins TRBV12-3 or TRBV12-4 to TRBJ1-5; 10 bases are shared with TRBD1. V was clipped by 4 bases and J by 1 base; unmatched bases: 4. The CDR3 extends over 16 amino acids. CDR3 nucleotide sequence: TGTGCCAGCAGTTCCTCGACAGGGGGCAGCAATCAGCCCCAGCATTTT. It translates to CASSSSTGGSNQPQHF.

There are a few counts of this clonotype. This chain links TRBV7-2 with TRBJ2-1, with 8 bases fitting TRBD2. Unmatched junction bases numbered 3, after V lost 1 base and J lost 1 base. Germline V CDR1 and CDR2: SGHTA, FQGNSA. The CDR3 length is 16 residues. The CDR3 region has the DNA TGTGCCAGCAGCTTAGAGTCTAGCGGGTCCTACAATGAGCAGTTCTTC. Protein sequence: CASSLESSGSYNEQFF.

V is TRBV6-5 and J is TRBJ2-1; a possible D gene is TRBD1 (6 bases). Germline CDR1 is MNHEY and CDR2 is SVGAGI. V gave up 2 bases and J gave up 7 bases, with 15 bases separating them. The CDR3 runs to 15 residues. The CDR3 loop is CASSYLPSDRNEQFF. The CDR3 nucleotides are TGTGCCAGCAGTTACCTCCCAAGCGACAGGAATGAGCAGTTCTTC.

This clonotype showed up just a few times. The chain carries TRBV28 and TRBJ2-6, with D possibly TRBD2 on 6 matching bases. The CDR3 covers 17 residues. Germline CDR1 MDHEN, CDR2 SYDVKM. V lost 6 bases to trimming and J lost 0 bases, with 15 bases between them. The CDR3, as DNA: TGTGCCAGCAGATCTCGGGGGTGGAGCTCTGGGGCCAACGTCCTGACTTTC. Its protein product is CASRSRGWSSGANVLTF. Using reference TRBV28 and TRBJ2-6 for the parts outside the CDR3, the full variable domain is DVKVTQSSRYLVKRTGEKVFLECVQDMDHENMFWYRQDPGLGLRLIYFSYDVKMKEKGDIPEGYSVSREKKERFSLILESASTNQTSMYLCASRSRGWSSGANVLTFGAGSRLTVL.

This clonotype occurred a few times. The genes are TRBV6-5 and TRBJ2-7; perhaps TRBD1 as D (6 bases). CDR3 length: 14 residues. The V gene lost 2 bases and the J gene lost 5 bases, with 13 bases spanning the gap. From germline, CDR1 is MNHEY and CDR2 SVGAGI. The CDR3 sequence: CASSYDRKGDEQYF. The CDR3 DNA follows: TGTGCCAGCAGTTACGACAGGAAAGGGGACGAGCAGTACTTC.

This clonotype was seen a handful of times. V usage is TRBV20-1 and J usage is TRBJ2-1; D gene ambiguous. The germline V and J ends were trimmed by 6 bases and 4 bases, with 19 bases remaining between them. Germline V gene lookup returns CDR1 DFQATT and CDR2 SNEGSKA (reference sequence). This CDR3 has 15 residues. CDR3 DNA: TGCAGTGCCCAGACGGGTGGTAGGTCGTACAATGAGCAGTTCTTC. Amino acids: CSAQTGGRSYNEQFF.

This clonotype has ten or more counts. The CDR3 nucleotides are TGCAGTGCTAGAGGGGCAGGAGGCAGCCAGCCCCAGCATTTT. Its protein product is CSARGAGGSQPQHF. V usage is TRBV20-1 and J usage is TRBJ1-5, with no clear D. Trimming cost V 1 base and J 7 bases, with 14 bases left between them. Germline loops: CDR1 DFQATT, CDR2 SNEGSKA (reference sequence). The CDR3 covers 14 residues.

This clonotype was counted many times. The chain recombines TRBV7-9 with TRBJ2-2; no definite D call. The CDR3 spans 15 residues. The germline V gene has CDR1 SEHNR and CDR2 FQNEAQ (reference sequence). V shed 1 base and J shed 3 bases, with 9 bases lying between them. The CDR3 sequence: CASSLGTLDTGELFF. In DNA, the CDR3 is TGTGCCAGCAGCTTAGGGACGCTAGACACCGGGGAGCTGTTTTTT.

This clonotype was recorded a few times. The rearrangement joins TRBV15 to TRBJ2-1, with 8 bases identical to TRBD2. Trimming removed 0 bases from V and 4 bases from J; junction bases left unmatched: 8. The CDR3 extends over 17 amino acids. CDR1 LNHNV and CDR2 YYDKDF come from the germline V gene (reference sequence). The CDR3 sequence: CATSRDPGLGLYNEQFF. Here the CDR3 DNA reads TGTGCCACCAGCAGAGATCCGGGACTAGGCTTATACAATGAGCAGTTCTTC.

In DNA, the CDR3 is TGTGCCAGCAGCTTAGCAAGCGGACGTAATGAAAAACTGTTTTTT. This encodes CASSLASGRNEKLFF. The rearrangement uses TRBV7-8 and TRBJ1-4; no reliable D call. The CDR3 contains 15 residues. Deletions cut 0 bases from V and 4 bases from J, with 9 bases between. CDR1 and CDR2 from the germline V gene are SGHVS and FQNEAQ.

In its sample, this clonotype was seen a few times. The V call is TRBV20-1, the J call TRBJ1-2, with TRBD1 matching 8 bases. CDR1 and CDR2 (germline): DFQATT, SNEGSKA (reference sequence). The CDR3 covers 16 residues. J gave up 0 bases and V 6 bases, and 12 bases lay outside the gene matches. The CDR3 sequence: CSAKGQGLSANYGYTF. CDR3 DNA sequence: TGCAGTGCCAAAGGACAGGGCCTCTCAGCTAACTATGGCTACACCTTC.